The 30 T cell receptor beta chains in this list originate from one sample, sequenced in a study of T cells in Graves' hyperthyroidism and ophthalmopathy. TCR beta CDR3 sequences were amplified from RNA transcripts. In the first-round RT-PCR of the TCR CDR3, the HTBI primer set was used. TCRdb fed the multiplex PCR reads into MiXCR, producing one record per CDR3 protein. This sample has some 530,000 distinct CDR3 sequences, with approximately 23% found just once. Input material: blood. The receptors were sampled from a woman aged 70-85 years with Graves' ophthalmopathy.

The chain recombines TRBV12-3 or TRBV12-4 with TRBJ2-1; TRBD1 agrees at 7 bases. The CDR3 extends over 14 amino acids. J was trimmed by 4 bases and V by 5 bases; bases with no gene match: 5. CDR3 nucleotides: TGTGCCAGCAGTCCCAGGGGGACATACAATGAGCAGTTCTTC. Translation: CASSPRGTYNEQFF.

This clonotype was counted between two and nine times. The chain joins TRBV6-1 to TRBJ2-7; 7 positions agree with TRBD1. This CDR3 region has 15 residues. After removal of 8 bases from V and 2 bases from J, the junction contained 12 bases not matched to a gene. Germline V gene lookup returns CDR1 MNHNS and CDR2 SASEGT. The CDR3 loop is CASRYRDSQTYEQYF. In DNA form, the CDR3 reads TGTGCCAGCCGATACCGGGACAGCCAGACCTACGAGCAGTACTTC.

The chain employs TRBV6-1 and TRBJ2-7; 8 bases line up with TRBD2. Germline-derived CDR1 and CDR2 are MNHNS and SASEGT. CDR3 length equals 15 residues. V lost 10 bases and J lost 4; bases outside the gene matches: 15. Written as DNA, the CDR3 is TGTGCCACCGAGCCGGGGGCGGGAGGCTTGTACGAGCAGTACTTC. Translation: CATEPGAGGLYEQYF.

The chain uses TRBV5-4 and TRBJ1-1; D not resolved. The CDR3 consists of 13 residues. In germline, CDR1 is SGHNT, CDR2 YYREEE (reference sequence). The V end lost 0 bases, the J end lost 3 bases, and 6 bases lay between the germline ends. The CDR3 protein is CASSLAFDTEAFF. In nucleotides, the CDR3 is TGTGCCAGCAGCTTGGCTTTCGACACTGAAGCTTTCTTT.

This clonotype was seen many times. This chain uses TRBV6-1 with TRBJ1-1; D unresolved. The germline V gene has CDR1 MNHNS and CDR2 SASEGT. The CDR3 runs to 14 residues. V lost 1 base, J lost 0 bases, and 6 bases lay in between. The CDR3 spells CASSEGPMNTEAFF. The DNA of the CDR3 is TGTGCCAGCAGTGAAGGACCGATGAACACTGAAGCTTTCTTT.

V is TRBV9 and J is TRBJ1-4; 7 positions agree with TRBD1. V was pared by 2 bases and J by 5 bases, with 6 bases of the junction left unmatched. The CDR3 length is 15 residues. Germline values: CDR1 SGDLS, CDR2 YYNGEE. The CDR3 DNA is TGTGCCAGCAGCGTGACGGGACAGAGAAATGAAAAACTGTTTTTT. Translation gives CASSVTGQRNEKLFF.

The J gene is TRBJ1-2, the V gene TRBV12-3 or TRBV12-4, with D hard to call. Trimming removed 6 bases at V and 1 base at J, with 6 bases between. This CDR3 has 12 residues. The CDR3, as DNA: TGTGCCAGCAGCTATATTAACTATGGCTACACCTTC. It translates to CASSYINYGYTF.

The chain couples TRBV7-9 to TRBJ2-5; TRBD1 matches 7 bases. The germline V gene encodes CDR1 SEHNR and CDR2 FQNEAQ (reference sequence). CDR3 length: 15 residues. V lost 4 bases and J lost 1; bases outside the gene matches: 6. In nucleotides, the CDR3 is TGTGCCAGCAGCTACCCAACAGGGGCCCAAGAGACCCAGTACTTC. Encoded protein: CASSYPTGAQETQYF.

V gene TRBV30 combines with J gene TRBJ2-5; D is tentatively TRBD1 or TRBD2 (5 bases each). Germline loops: CDR1 GTSNPN, CDR2 SVGIG (reference sequence). The CDR3 loop spans 14 amino acids. Trimming pared 3 bases from V and 4 bases from J, leaving 15 bases between. CDR3 coding DNA: TGTGCCTGGAGCCTGGGGGTGGGGCTAGAGACCCAGTACTTC. It encodes CAWSLGVGLETQYF.

CDR3 bases: TGTGCCAGCAGTGAACTGAGCGGGAGGATCTACGAGCAGTACTTC. This encodes CASSELSGRIYEQYF. The chain recombines TRBV2 with TRBJ2-7, with TRBD2 matching 9 bases. Unmatched junction bases numbered 5, after V lost 2 bases and J lost 3 bases. CDR3 size: 15 residues. Germline loops: CDR1 SNHLY, CDR2 FYNNEI.

The gene calls are TRBV20-1 and TRBJ1-2; 8 bases map to TRBD1. The germline CDR1 and CDR2 sequences are DFQATT and SNEGSKA (reference sequence). V shed 7 bases, J shed 3 bases, and the junction held 4 bases outside the gene matches. CDR3 length equals 12 residues. CDR3 sequence reads: CSVTGEDYGYTF. In DNA form, the CDR3 reads TGCAGTGTGACAGGGGAGGACTATGGCTACACCTTC.

For this clonotype: Since a much larger clone is just one base distant, this may be a read error. The chain links TRBV20-1 to TRBJ2-3; TRBD2 agrees at 10 bases. The CDR3 length is 15 residues. The germline V gene has CDR1 DFQATT and CDR2 SNEGSKA (reference sequence). Losses at the gene ends were 1 base for V and 8 bases for J; bases not matched to a gene: 9. This chain's CDR3 is CSARASSGSRGTQYF. The CDR3 DNA is TGCAGTGCTAGAGCTTCTAGCGGGAGTAGGGGTACGCAGTATTTT.

The chain couples TRBV7-9 to TRBJ1-2, with unresolved D. V lost 6 bases, J lost 3 bases, and 11 bases lay in between. From germline, CDR1 is SEHNR and CDR2 FQNEAQ (reference sequence). The CDR3 spans 13 residues. CDR3 region: CASSLSDHYGYTF. DNA of the CDR3: TGTGCCAGCAGTCTGTCAGATCACTATGGCTACACCTTC.

This clonotype was recorded a few times. CDR3 sequence (DNA): TGTGCCACCAGCAGAGGTAGGGGGAGCAATCAGCCCCAGCATTTT. This gives the protein CATSRGRGSNQPQHF. The V gene is TRBV15, the J gene TRBJ1-5; TRBD1 might be the D (6 bases). Germline V gene data show CDR1 as LNHNV and CDR2 as YYDKDF (reference sequence). V lost 1 base, J lost 1 base, and 8 bases lay in between. This CDR3 has 15 residues. Combining the CDR3 with reference TRBV15 and TRBJ1-5 gives the whole variable domain DAMVIQNPRYQVTQFGKPVTLSCSQTLNHNVMYWYQQKSSQAPKLLFHYYDKDFNNEADTPDNFQSRRPNTSFCFLDIRSPGLGDTAMYLCATSRGRGSNQPQHFGDGTRLSIL.

This clonotype has only a few counts. The genes are TRBV20-1 and TRBJ1-2; no definite D call. This CDR3 region has 12 residues. Germline CDR1 DFQATT, CDR2 SNEGSKA (reference sequence). Trimming left V 6 bases short and J 7 bases short, with 15 bases between. The CDR3 reads CSARSPGGGYTF. The CDR3 DNA is TGCAGTGCCAGATCCCCGGGAGGTGGCTACACCTTC.

Remarks on this clonotype: A much larger clone lies one base from this, so it may be a read error. The chain combines TRBV28 with TRBJ2-7; D ambiguous. This CDR3 comprises 12 residues. Germline CDR1 and CDR2: MDHEN and SYDVKM. The CDR3 sequence: CASSYRFYERYF. In DNA, the CDR3 is TGTGCCAGCAGCTACCGGTTCTACGAGCGGTACTTC.

This clonotype was seen only once. This likely comes from a read error, as the CDR3 has no conserved phenylalanine or tryptophan at its end. The gene calls are TRBV7-3 and TRBJ1-1, with 9 bases identical to TRBD1. The germline V gene has CDR1 SGHTA and CDR2 FQGTGA. Unmatched junction bases numbered 1, after V lost 1 base and J lost 1 base. The CDR3 is made up of 15 amino acids. The CDR3 loop is CASSLMTGGNTEAFL. CDR3 DNA sequence: TGTGCCAGCAGCTTAATGACAGGGGGGAACACTGAAGCTTTCCTT.

The rearrangement links TRBV6-2 or TRBV6-3 to TRBJ1-6; D unresolved. In germline, CDR1 is MNHEY, CDR2 SVGEGT. The CDR3 runs to 15 residues. The ends were cut back, 0 bases at V and 5 bases at J, with 8 bases in the middle. CDR3 coding DNA: TGTGCCAGCAGTTACTCGAATAGCAATAATTCACCCCTCCACTTT. Translating it yields CASSYSNSNNSPLHF.

In its sample, this clonotype was seen a few times. CDR3 coding DNA: TGTGCCAGCAGCCCCGCCTTCATGGACCGGTTCTTC. Translating it yields CASSPAFMDRFF. This chain links TRBV28 with TRBJ2-1; D is unclear. Trimming cost V 6 bases and J 15 bases, with 18 bases left between them. The germline gives CDR1 MDHEN, CDR2 SYDVKM. This CDR3 is built from 12 residues.

This clonotype was seen more than once but under ten times. The chain joins TRBV28 to TRBJ1-2, with a tentative D call TRBD1 (5 bases). There are 13 residues in the CDR3. Trimming removed 10 bases from V and 8 bases from J, with 20 bases in between. The germline V gene encodes CDR1 MDHEN and CDR2 SYDVKM. Here the CDR3 reads CAIPSGFRAGYTF. Here the CDR3 DNA reads TGTGCCATCCCCTCTGGGTTCAGGGCCGGCTACACCTTC.

The V call is TRBV29-1, the J call TRBJ2-1; a possible D gene is TRBD2 (6 bases). Per the germline V gene, CDR1 is SQVTM and CDR2 is ANQGSEA. V lost 7 bases, J lost 4 bases, and 14 bases lay in between. The CDR3 runs to 13 residues. In nucleotides, the CDR3 is TGCAGCGCCGGCGGGGATGCTTACAATGAGCAGTTCTTC. It specifies CSAGGDAYNEQFF.

The genes are TRBV6-1 and TRBJ2-5; 8 bases map to TRBD2. Germline V gene data show CDR1 as MNHNS and CDR2 as SASEGT. Trimming took 5 bases from V and 4 from J; bases not matched to a gene: 12. The CDR3 length is 16 residues. The CDR3 region is CASSTNQGLGRETQYF. CDR3 coding DNA: TGTGCCAGCAGTACAAACCAGGGACTAGGGAGAGAGACCCAGTACTTC.

The V gene is TRBV10-3, the J gene TRBJ2-1, with 9 positions matching TRBD2. V lost 7 bases to trimming and J lost 3 bases; unmatched junction nucleotides: 4. Germline assignment: CDR1 ENHRY and CDR2 SYGVKD. This CDR3 spans 14 amino acids. CDR3 in amino acids: CAITRAGGYNEQFF. CDR3 nucleotides: TGTGCCATCACCCGAGCGGGAGGCTACAATGAGCAGTTCTTC.

This clonotype was counted many times. This chain joins TRBV7-8 and TRBJ2-1, with D possibly matching TRBD2 (6 bases). The V gene's germline CDR1 is SGHVS and CDR2 FQNEAQ. V was clipped by 7 bases and J by 0 bases, with 13 bases between them. The CDR3 is made up of 15 amino acids. CDR3 in amino acids: CASTPAGRSYNEQFF. The CDR3, as DNA: TGTGCCAGCACCCCAGCGGGTCGCTCCTACAATGAGCAGTTCTTC.

This clonotype was picked up one time. The chain links TRBV4-1 to TRBJ2-1; 9 bases agree with TRBD1. Looked up from germline, CDR1 is MGHRA and CDR2 is YSYEKL. The junction had 7 bases not matched to a gene; V was cut back by 1 base and J by 3 bases. CDR3 length equals 17 residues. The DNA for the CDR3 is TGCGCCAGCAGCCAAGGTACCACAGGGGGCCTCTACAATGAGCAGTTCTTC. Protein product: CASSQGTTGGLYNEQFF.

This clonotype came up once. A much more abundant neighbour one base away suggests this may be a read error. V usage is TRBV2 and J usage is TRBJ2-1; possible D gene TRBD2, 6 bases. The tail of the sequence fits TRBJ2-7 better, so the J call may be wrong. Looked up from germline, CDR1 is SNHLY and CDR2 is FYNNEI. The CDR3 runs to 14 residues. CDR3 amino acids: CALGGKRSYNEQYF. As DNA, the CDR3 is TGTGCCCTCGGCGGGAAAAGGTCCTACAATGAGCAGTACTTC.

This clonotype was counted only a few times. This chain connects TRBV13 to TRBJ2-7; no firm D call. The CDR3 runs 15 residues. V shed 1 base and J shed 2 bases, with 12 bases lying between them. Germline CDR1 and CDR2: PRHDT and FYEKMQ (reference sequence). The CDR3 coding sequence is TGTGCCAGCAGCTTAGATCTTCGCCCGACCTACGAGCAGTACTTC. Its translation is CASSLDLRPTYEQYF.

This clonotype came up a few times. The chain couples TRBV2 to TRBJ1-1, with D hard to call. V dropped 4 bases and J dropped 3 bases, with 9 bases sitting between them. CDR1 and CDR2 (germline): SNHLY, FYNNEI. The CDR3 length is 13 residues. The CDR3 spells CASSAGVYTEAFF. CDR3 nucleotides: TGTGCCAGCAGTGCCGGGGTTTACACTGAAGCTTTCTTT.

This clonotype was seen a few times. The chain couples TRBV28 to TRBJ2-4, with 7 bases aligning to TRBD2. CDR1 MDHEN and CDR2 SYDVKM come from the germline V gene. The CDR3 is made up of 14 amino acids. J gave up 3 bases and V 5 bases, and 4 bases lay outside the gene matches. Here the CDR3 reads CASSPGLVKNIQYF. Here the CDR3 DNA reads TGTGCCAGCAGTCCCGGACTAGTCAAAAACATTCAGTACTTC.

This clonotype was counted only a few times. The chain recombines TRBV12-3 or TRBV12-4 with TRBJ2-2, with a tentative D call TRBD1 (5 bases). The germline V and J ends were trimmed by 6 bases and 6 bases, with 20 bases remaining between them. The CDR3 has 16 amino acids. The CDR3 nucleotides are TGTGCCAGCAGCCTACCAGGACAAGAAGTTCCCGGGGAGCTGTTTTTT. It specifies CASSLPGQEVPGELFF.